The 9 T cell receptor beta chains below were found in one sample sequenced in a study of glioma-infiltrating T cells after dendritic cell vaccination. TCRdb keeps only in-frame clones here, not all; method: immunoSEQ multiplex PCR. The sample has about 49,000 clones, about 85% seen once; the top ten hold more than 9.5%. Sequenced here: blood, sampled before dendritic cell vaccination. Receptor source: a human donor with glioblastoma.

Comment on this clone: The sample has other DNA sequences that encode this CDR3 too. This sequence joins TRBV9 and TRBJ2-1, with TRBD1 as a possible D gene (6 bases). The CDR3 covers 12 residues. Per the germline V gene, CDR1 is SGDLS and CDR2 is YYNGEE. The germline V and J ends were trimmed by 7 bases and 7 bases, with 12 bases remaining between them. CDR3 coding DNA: TGTGCCAGCGGGCGGACAGTAAATGAGCAGTTCTTC. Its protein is CASGRTVNEQFF. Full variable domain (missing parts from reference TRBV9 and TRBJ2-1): DSGVTQTPKHLITATGQRVTLRCSPRSGDLSVYWYQQSLDQGLQFLIQYYNGEERAKGNILERFSAQQFPDLHSELNLSSLELGDSALYFCASGRTVNEQFFGPGTRLTVL.

The CDR3 spells CSVTGTGFNEKLFF. As DNA, the CDR3 is TGCAGCGTTACTGGGACAGGGTTTAATGAAAAACTGTTTTTT. This chain connects TRBV29-1 to TRBJ1-4, with 9 bases lining up with TRBD1. The CDR3 consists of 14 residues. With 5 bases clipped from V and 4 bases from J, the junction kept 5 bases outside the gene matches. Per germline, CDR1 SQVTM and CDR2 ANQGSEA.

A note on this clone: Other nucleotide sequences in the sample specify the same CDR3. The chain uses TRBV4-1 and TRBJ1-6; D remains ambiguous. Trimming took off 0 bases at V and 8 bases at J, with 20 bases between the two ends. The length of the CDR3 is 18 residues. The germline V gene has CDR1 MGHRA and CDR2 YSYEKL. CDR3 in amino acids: CASSQDRRWEEVDSPLHF. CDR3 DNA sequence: TGCGCCAGCAGCCAAGATCGTCGTTGGGAGGAGGTCGATTCACCCCTCCACTTT.

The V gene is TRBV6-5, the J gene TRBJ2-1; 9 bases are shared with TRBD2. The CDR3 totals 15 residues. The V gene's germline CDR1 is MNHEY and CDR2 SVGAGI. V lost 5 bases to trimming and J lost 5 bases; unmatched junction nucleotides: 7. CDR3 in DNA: TGTGCCAGCAGTAACGGACTAGCGAGAAACAATGAGCAGTTCTTC. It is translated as CASSNGLARNNEQFF.

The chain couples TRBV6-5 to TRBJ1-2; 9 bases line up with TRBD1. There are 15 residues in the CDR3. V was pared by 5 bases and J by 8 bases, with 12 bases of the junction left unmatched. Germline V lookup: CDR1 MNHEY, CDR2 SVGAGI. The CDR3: CASSTRGQGIGGYTF. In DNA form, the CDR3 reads TGTGCCAGCAGTACTAGGGGACAGGGTATAGGCGGCTACACCTTC.

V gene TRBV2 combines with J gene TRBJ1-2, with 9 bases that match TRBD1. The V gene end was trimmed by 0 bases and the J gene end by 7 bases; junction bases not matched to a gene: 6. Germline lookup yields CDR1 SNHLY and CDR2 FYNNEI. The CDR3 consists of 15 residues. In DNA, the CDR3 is TGTGCCAGCAGTGAAGCAAGGGACAGGGCCCCTGGCTACACCTTC. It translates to CASSEARDRAPGYTF. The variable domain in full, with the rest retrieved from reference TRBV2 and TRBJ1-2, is EPEVTQTPSHQVTQMGQEVILRCVPISNHLYFYWYRQILGQKVEFLVSFYNNEISEKSEIFDDQFSVERPDGSNFTLKIRSTKLEDSAMYFCASSEARDRAPGYTFGSGTRLTVV.

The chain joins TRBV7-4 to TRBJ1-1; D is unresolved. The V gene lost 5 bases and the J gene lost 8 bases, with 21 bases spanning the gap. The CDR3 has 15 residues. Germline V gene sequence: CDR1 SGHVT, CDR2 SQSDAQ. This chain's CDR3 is CASSPLAPFEREAFF. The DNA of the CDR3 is TGTGCCAGCAGCCCCCTCGCCCCATTCGAACGGGAAGCTTTCTTT. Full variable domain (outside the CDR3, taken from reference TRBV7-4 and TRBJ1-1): GAGVSQSPRYKVAKRGRDVALRCDSISGHVTLYWYRQTLGQGSEVLTYSQSDAQRDKSGRPSGRFSAERPERSVSTLKIQRTEQGDSAVYLCASSPLAPFEREAFFGQGTRLTVV.

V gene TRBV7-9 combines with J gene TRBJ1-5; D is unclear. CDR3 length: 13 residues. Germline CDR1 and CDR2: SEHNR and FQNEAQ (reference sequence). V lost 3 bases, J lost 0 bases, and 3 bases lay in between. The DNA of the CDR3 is TGTGCCAGCAGCTTCAATAGCAATCAGCCCCAGCATTTT. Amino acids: CASSFNSNQPQHF. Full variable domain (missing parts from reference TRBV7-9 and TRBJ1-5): DTGVSQNPRHKITKRGQNVTFRCDPISEHNRLYWYRQTLGQGPEFLTYFQNEAQLEKSRLLSDRFSAERPKGSFSTLEIQRTEQGDSAMYLCASSFNSNQPQHFGDGTRLSIL.

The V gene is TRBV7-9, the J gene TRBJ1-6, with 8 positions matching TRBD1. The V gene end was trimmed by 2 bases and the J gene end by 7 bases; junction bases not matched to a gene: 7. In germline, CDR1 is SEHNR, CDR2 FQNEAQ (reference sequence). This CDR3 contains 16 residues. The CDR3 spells CASSLHRTGSNSPLHF. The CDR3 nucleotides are TGTGCCAGCAGCTTACATCGGACAGGGTCCAATTCACCCCTCCACTTT.